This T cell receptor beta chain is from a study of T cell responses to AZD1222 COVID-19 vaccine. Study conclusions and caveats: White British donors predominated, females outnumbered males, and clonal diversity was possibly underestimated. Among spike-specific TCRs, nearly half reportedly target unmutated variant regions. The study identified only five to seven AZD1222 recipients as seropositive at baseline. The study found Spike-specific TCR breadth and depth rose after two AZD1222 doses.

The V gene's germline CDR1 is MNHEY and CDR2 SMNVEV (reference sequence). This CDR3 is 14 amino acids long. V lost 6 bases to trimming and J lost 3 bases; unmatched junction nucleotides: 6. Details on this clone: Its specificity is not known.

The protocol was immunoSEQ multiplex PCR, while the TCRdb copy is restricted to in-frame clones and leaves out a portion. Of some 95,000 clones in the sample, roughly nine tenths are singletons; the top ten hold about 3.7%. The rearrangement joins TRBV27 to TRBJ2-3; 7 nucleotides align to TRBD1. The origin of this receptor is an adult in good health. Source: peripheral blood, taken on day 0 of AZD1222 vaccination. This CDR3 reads CASRDRSGTDTQYF. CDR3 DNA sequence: TGTGCCAGCAGGGACAGGTCCGGGACAGATACGCAGTATTTT.